Shown below are 19 T cell receptor beta chains from a single sample sequenced in a study of T cell repertoires in cytomegalovirus infection. TCRdb recomputed calls from the reads with MiXCR, one row per CDR3 protein. The sample lists about 300,000 distinct CDR3 sequences, approximately 8.9% seen once, with around 2.5% in the top ten. Material for sequencing was PBMCs. The receptors stem from a human donor in good health (CMV status not recorded). Some clones in this sample may be carry-over from other donors' samples.

There are a few counts of this clonotype. The V gene is TRBV7-9, the J gene TRBJ2-1, with D possibly being TRBD1 or TRBD2 (5 bases each). The CDR3 has 16 residues. Trimming left V 3 bases short and J 6 bases short, with 18 bases between. CDR1 SEHNR and CDR2 FQNEAQ come from the germline V gene (reference sequence). The CDR3 spells CASSLAGQGPPNEQFF. DNA for the CDR3: TGTGCCAGCAGCTTGGCTGGGCAGGGACCCCCCAATGAGCAGTTCTTC.

Many counts were recorded for this clonotype. The chain employs TRBV7-2 and TRBJ2-3; 8 bases are shared with TRBD2. The germline CDR1 and CDR2 sequences are SGHTA and FQGNSA. The V segment lost 1 base and the J segment 2 bases; nucleotides outside the gene matches: 8. This CDR3 is built from 17 residues. The CDR3 sequence: CASSLERERGFTDTQYF. The CDR3 nucleotides read TGTGCCAGCAGCTTAGAGCGCGAGCGGGGGTTCACAGATACGCAGTATTTT.

This clonotype has ten or more counts. This chain uses TRBV7-2 with TRBJ2-5; D possibly matches TRBD1 or TRBD2 (6 bases each). This CDR3 comprises 13 residues. In germline, CDR1 is SGHTA, CDR2 FQGNSA. With 7 bases removed from V and 5 bases from J, the gap between germline ends came to 14 bases. The CDR3 DNA reads as TGTGCCAGCACCAAGGGGGGCGTTGAGACCCAGTACTTC. Its protein is CASTKGGVETQYF. Combining the CDR3 with reference TRBV7-2 and TRBJ2-5 gives the whole variable domain GAGVSQSPSNKVTEKGKDVELRCDPISGHTALYWYRQSLGQGLEFLIYFQGNSAPDKSGLPSDRFSAERTGGSVSTLTIQRTQQEDSAVYLCASTKGGVETQYFGPGTRLLVL.

There are many counts of this clonotype. The rearrangement links TRBV4-3 to TRBJ2-1; D is possibly TRBD1 (7 bases). The CDR3 has 17 amino acids. V dropped 6 bases and J dropped 0 bases, with 18 bases sitting between them. Germline loops: CDR1 LGHNA, CDR2 YSLEER. CDR3 sequence (DNA): TGCGCCAGCAGACACCCCCCCAGGGGGGACTCCTACAATGAGCAGTTCTTC. Encoded protein: CASRHPPRGDSYNEQFF.

The chain couples TRBV20-1 to TRBJ1-5, with D perhaps TRBD1 (6 bases). V was shortened by 1 base and J by 11 bases, with 15 bases between the two germline ends. Germline loops: CDR1 DFQATT, CDR2 SNEGSKA (reference sequence). The CDR3 extends over 13 amino acids. CDR3 loop: CSARAAGAAAQHF. CDR3 DNA: TGCAGTGCTAGAGCGGCGGGGGCAGCTGCCCAGCATTTT.

This clonotype was counted ten times or more. The chain recombines TRBV7-2 with TRBJ1-2; 9 nucleotides line up with TRBD1. The V gene's germline CDR1 is SGHTA and CDR2 FQGNSA. The V gene end was trimmed by 6 bases and the J gene end by 3 bases; junction bases not matched to a gene: 11. This CDR3 spans 16 amino acids. The CDR3: CASRSTPGQGYYGYTF. In DNA, the CDR3 is TGTGCCAGCAGGTCCACGCCGGGACAGGGTTACTATGGCTACACCTTC.

This chain joins TRBV20-1 and TRBJ2-1; TRBD2 agrees at 13 bases. The CDR3 has 15 residues. V gave up 4 bases and J gave up 3 bases; unmatched junction bases: 3. Germline values: CDR1 DFQATT, CDR2 SNEGSKA (reference sequence). The CDR3 nucleotides are TGCAGTGCTACGGGACTAGCGGGGAACTACAATGAGCAGTTCTTC. Its protein product is CSATGLAGNYNEQFF.

The chain links TRBV20-1 to TRBJ2-3; possibly TRBD2 for D (5 bases). Trimming removed 2 bases from V and 1 base from J, with 10 bases in between. In germline, CDR1 is DFQATT, CDR2 SNEGSKA (reference sequence). CDR3 length: 14 residues. The CDR3 here is CSARSLAGTDTQYF. The CDR3 DNA is TGCAGTGCTAGATCGCTAGCAGGCACAGATACGCAGTATTTT.

This clonotype was detected only a few times. This chain's CDR3 is CASSLATGTASTF. As DNA, the CDR3 is TGTGCCAGCAGCTTAGCGACCGGGACGGCTTCCACCTTC. The J gene is TRBJ1-2, the V gene TRBV7-2, with a weak D call TRBD1 (5 bases). There are 13 residues in the CDR3. The germline V and J ends were trimmed by 0 bases and 13 bases, with 15 bases remaining between them. Germline CDR1 SGHTA, CDR2 FQGNSA.

This clonotype was seen more than once but under ten times. The chain couples TRBV29-1 to TRBJ1-2; D remains ambiguous. CDR3 length: 11 residues. V lost 2 bases and J 8 bases, leaving 9 bases between the germline ends. Germline CDR1 and CDR2: SQVTM and ANQGSEA. DNA of the CDR3: TGCAGCGTTGAATCCCGTAGGGGCTACACCTTC. Translation gives CSVESRRGYTF.

There are many counts of this clonotype. The gene calls are TRBV7-2 and TRBJ2-3, with unresolved D. Germline CDR1 and CDR2: SGHTA and FQGNSA. This CDR3 spans 11 amino acids. Trimming removed 1 base at V and 6 bases at J, with 2 bases between. In nucleotides, the CDR3 is TGTGCCAGCAGCTTAGTGGATACGCAGTATTTT. Its protein is CASSLVDTQYF. The whole variable domain, remainder taken from reference TRBV7-2 and TRBJ2-3, is GAGVSQSPSNKVTEKGKDVELRCDPISGHTALYWYRQSLGQGLEFLIYFQGNSAPDKSGLPSDRFSAERTGGSVSTLTIQRTQQEDSAVYLCASSLVDTQYFGPGTRLTVL.

This clonotype was seen ten or more times. The chain is built from TRBV20-1 and TRBJ2-5; TRBD2 might be the D (6 bases). V was clipped by 0 bases and J by 2 bases, with 16 bases between them. The CDR3 spans 16 residues. Germline assignment: CDR1 DFQATT and CDR2 SNEGSKA (reference sequence). CDR3 residues: CSARDWAIAEQETQYF. CDR3 DNA sequence: TGCAGTGCTAGAGATTGGGCAATAGCGGAACAAGAGACCCAGTACTTC.

This clonotype was seen many times. The chain employs TRBV7-9 and TRBJ2-5, with TRBD2 matching over 7 bases. This CDR3 contains 15 residues. The germline V gene has CDR1 SEHNR and CDR2 FQNEAQ (reference sequence). V lost 2 bases to trimming and J lost 5 bases; unmatched junction nucleotides: 8. The CDR3 sequence is CASSLFRGGKETQYF. For the CDR3, the DNA is TGTGCCAGCAGCTTATTCCGGGGAGGGAAGGAGACCCAGTACTTC.

This clonotype was detected only a few times. The chain joins TRBV5-1 to TRBJ2-1; TRBD2 matches 9 bases. Germline values: CDR1 SGHRS, CDR2 YFSETQ. The length of the CDR3 is 14 residues. The trim removed 3 bases at V and 6 bases at J, leaving 4 bases unmatched. In DNA form, the CDR3 reads TGCGCCAGCAGCTCTCAAGCGGGGGGCAATGAGCAGTTCTTC. This codes for CASSSQAGGNEQFF. Complete variable domain (other parts from reference TRBV5-1 and TRBJ2-1): KAGVTQTPRYLIKTRGQQVTLSCSPISGHRSVSWYQQTPGQGLQFLFEYFSETQRNKGNFPGRFSGRQFSNSRSEMNVSTLELGDSALYLCASSSQAGGNEQFFGPGTRLTVL.

This clonotype was detected only a few times. The rearrangement uses TRBV27 and TRBJ1-2, with 11 positions matching TRBD1. The CDR3 length is 15 residues. The germline V gene encodes CDR1 MNHEY and CDR2 SMNVEV (reference sequence). After removal of 2 bases from V and 4 bases from J, the junction contained 3 bases not matched to a gene. CDR3 sequence reads: CASSLGTGGGYGYTF. The CDR3 DNA reads TGTGCCAGCAGTTTAGGGACAGGGGGAGGCTATGGCTACACCTTC.

There are many counts of this clonotype. The chain carries TRBV20-1 and TRBJ2-1, with 9 bases lining up with TRBD2. This CDR3 has 13 amino acids. Germline V CDR1 and CDR2: DFQATT, SNEGSKA (reference sequence). The CDR3 DNA sequence: TGCAGCCTTAGAGGCGGGGGGGCCCATGAGCAGTTCTTC. As protein: CSLRGGGAHEQFF.

This clonotype came up many times. The chain joins TRBV4-3 to TRBJ1-1, with a weak D call TRBD1 (5 bases). The CDR3 is 16 amino acids. V shed 1 base and J shed 0 bases, with 12 bases lying between them. Germline-derived CDR1 and CDR2 are LGHNA and YSLEER. The CDR3 bases are TGCGCCAGCAGCCAAGTACAGGCAACCATGAACACTGAAGCTTTCTTT. The encoded protein is CASSQVQATMNTEAFF.

Many counts were recorded for this clonotype. The V gene is TRBV7-9, the J gene TRBJ2-1; D unresolved. Germline CDR1 SEHNR, CDR2 FQNEAQ (reference sequence). The V gene lost 4 bases and the J gene lost 1 base, with 8 bases spanning the gap. The CDR3 runs 14 residues. The CDR3, as DNA: TGTGCCAGCAGCTCGAGCTTATCCTACAATGAGCAGTTCTTC. Amino acid sequence: CASSSSLSYNEQFF. Together with reference TRBV7-9 and TRBJ2-1, the CDR3 gives the full variable domain: DTGVSQNPRHKITKRGQNVTFRCDPISEHNRLYWYRQTLGQGPEFLTYFQNEAQLEKSRLLSDRFSAERPKGSFSTLEIQRTEQGDSAMYLCASSSSLSYNEQFFGPGTRLTVL.

V is TRBV10-3 and J is TRBJ2-3; D is undetermined. V was trimmed by 3 bases and J by 2 bases, leaving 9 bases between them. This CDR3 has 14 amino acids. Germline CDR1 and CDR2: ENHRY and SYGVKD. CDR3 loop: CAISEGLVTDTQYF. In DNA, the CDR3 is TGTGCCATCAGTGAAGGGTTAGTCACAGATACGCAGTATTTT.